Listed here are 5 T cell receptor beta chains from one sample, sequenced in a study of shared T cell receptors in the human thymus (dated by TCRdb to 2020 to 2022). The library was prepared using the immunoSEQ multiplex PCR assay. TCRdb retrieved this table from immuneACCESS and kept in-frame rearrangements only. Not all clones are present; in checked studies, unresolved V genes account for under half, and no reason is known for the remainder. This sample gives approximately 760,000 clones in total; over 75% of them show up just once. In total, the top ten clones hold under 0.012% of the sample. These same data were also listed under a study on human thymus T cells.

Material for sequencing was thymocytes. Source of these receptors: a girl less than two years old with a congenital heart defect. Donor details come from another sample of the same person, matched by shared clones.

The chain employs TRBV6-6 and TRBJ2-5, with no clear D. This CDR3 has 15 amino acids. Per germline, CDR1 MNHNY and CDR2 SVGAGI (reference sequence). Trimming took off 0 bases at V and 2 bases at J, with 10 bases between the two ends. The CDR3 reads CASSYSKTPQETQYF. DNA for the CDR3: TGTGCCAGCAGTTACTCGAAGACACCGCAAGAGACCCAGTACTTC.

The chain has TRBV5-1 and TRBJ1-1, with TRBD1 matching 9 bases. This CDR3 has 16 residues. Germline V gives CDR1 SGHRS, CDR2 YFSETQ. The V gene end was trimmed by 4 bases and the J gene end by 2 bases; junction bases not matched to a gene: 9. The CDR3 DNA sequence: TGCGCCAGCAGCCCCAGACAGGGGGAGACTAACACTGAAGCTTTCTTT. This gives the protein CASSPRQGETNTEAFF.

The J gene is TRBJ1-1, the V gene TRBV30; 9 bases are shared with TRBD1. There are 14 residues in the CDR3. V trimming: 5 bases; J trimming: 3 bases; junction bases outside the gene matches: 7. Per germline, CDR1 GTSNPN and CDR2 SVGIG (reference sequence). CDR3 region: CAWSKDRGDTEAFF. DNA for the CDR3: TGTGCCTGGTCAAAGGACAGGGGTGACACTGAAGCTTTCTTT.

This chain connects TRBV6-4 to TRBJ2-1; TRBD1 aligns across 8 bases. V gave up 0 bases and J gave up 4 bases; unmatched junction bases: 8. CDR3 length: 17 amino acids. In germline, CDR1 is MRHNA, CDR2 SNTAGT. The CDR3, as DNA: TGTGCCAGCAGTGACTCGCCAGGGGGCCAAAGATACAATGAGCAGTTCTTC. This codes for CASSDSPGGQRYNEQFF.

J is TRBJ1-5 and V is TRBV4-2; D possibly corresponds to TRBD1 (5 bases). The CDR3 is 17 residues long. The germline V gene has CDR1 LGHNA and CDR2 YNFKEQ. Trimming pared 0 bases from V and 2 bases from J, leaving 14 bases between. The CDR3 bases are TGTGCCAGCAGCCAAGATTTTGTAGGGGAACGCAATCAGCCCCAGCATTTT. Translating it yields CASSQDFVGERNQPQHF.